This TCR beta chain was observed in a study of cytomegalovirus exposure and HLA in healthy donors. Here immunoSEQ multiplex PCR was the method, and the copy in TCRdb shows in-frame clones only, minus some. This sample has 45,000 to 70,000 clones, with 85% to 95% found just once. This CDR3 comprises 13 residues. V gave up 9 bases and J gave up 1 base; unmatched junction bases: 5. Germline CDR1 is MNHEY and CDR2 is SVGAGI. V gene TRBV6-5 combines with J gene TRBJ1-2; 7 bases are shared with TRBD1. This TCR derives from a woman under 30 in good health and CMV-seronegative. The sample consisted of PBMCs. Written as DNA, the CDR3 is TGTGCCAGTCGGACAGGACTTAACTATGGCTACACCTTC. Translating gives CASRTGLNYGYTF.